This record concerns one T cell receptor beta chain sequence. The antigen is undetermined. The assay was immunoSEQ multiplex PCR, and TCRdb's table has in-frame clones only and misses some. The sample lists roughly 9,100 clones; roughly four fifths were seen once. The CDR3 sequence is 16 residues long. V was shortened by 2 bases and J by 0 bases, with 13 bases between the two germline ends. Germline V gene data show CDR1 as SGHKS and CDR2 as YYEKEE (reference sequence). This record comes from a study of tumor-infiltrating lymphocytes in localized non-small cell lung cancer. Study context: Patients included smokers and never-smokers with various histologies, some sampled after neoadjuvant chemotherapy.

General observations from the study: No T-cell fraction difference was seen between IM1 and IM2 tumors. Each assay used a separate piece of the same tissue. Available tissue quantity limited TCR sequencing to a patient subset.

The origin of this receptor is a human donor with non-small cell lung cancer. This rearrangement joins TRBV5-5 to TRBJ2-3; D gene uncertain. Sequenced sample: uninvolved lung tissue not adjacent to the tumor. The CDR3 nucleotides read TGTGCCAGCAGCTTACTGGGCGGCCTCAGCACAGATACGCAGTATTTT. It translates to CASSLLGGLSTDTQYF.